The 9 T cell receptor beta chains given below trace back to one sample, sequenced in a study of blood T cell repertoires in COVID-19. The protocol was immunoSEQ multiplex PCR, while the TCRdb copy is restricted to in-frame clones and leaves out a portion. The table has about 210,000 clones, more than 80% seen once. The sample taken for sequencing was PBMCs or T cells enriched from blood (not recorded which). All receptors derive from a man aged 35 to 55 who had recovered from COVID-19.

CDR3 in amino acids: CASSPLDRGEYEQYF. For the CDR3, the DNA is TGTGCCAGCAGCCCCCTGGACAGGGGAGAGTACGAGCAGTACTTC. This chain links TRBV5-6 with TRBJ2-7; 9 positions agree with TRBD1. The germline V gene encodes CDR1 SGHDT and CDR2 YYEEEE. Germline trimming cut 4 bases from V and 4 bases from J; bases unmatched to any gene: 9. CDR3 length: 15 amino acids. The whole variable domain, filled in from reference TRBV5-6 and TRBJ2-7, reads DAGVTQSPTHLIKTRGQQVTLRCSPKSGHDTVSWYQQALGQGPQFIFQYYEEEERQRGNFPDRFSGHQFPNYSSELNVNALLLGDSALYLCASSPLDRGEYEQYFGPGTRLTVT.

The chain links TRBV7-2 to TRBJ2-5, with a tentative D call TRBD1 (6 bases). V was clipped by 6 bases and J by 5 bases, with 16 bases between them. This CDR3 is built from 14 residues. Germline CDR1 is SGHTA and CDR2 is FQGNSA. Here the CDR3 DNA reads TGTGCCAGCAGTCAAAGAACAGGGTTCGAGACCCAGTACTTC. This codes for CASSQRTGFETQYF.

CDR3 protein: CASKEQETYEQYF. CDR3 DNA: TGTGCCAGCAAGGAACAGGAAACCTACGAGCAGTACTTC. The chain carries TRBV6-5 and TRBJ2-7, with a weak D call TRBD1 (5 bases). This CDR3 is built from 13 residues. Trimming removed 7 bases from V and 2 bases from J, with 12 bases in between. CDR1 is MNHEY, CDR2 SVGAGI, per germline.

This clone was detected only a few times. This sequence joins TRBV11-2 and TRBJ1-1; the D is unclear. The V gene's germline CDR1 is SGHAT and CDR2 FQNNGV. This CDR3 comprises 13 residues. Trimming pared 4 bases from V and 6 bases from J, leaving 12 bases between. In nucleotides, the CDR3 is TGTGCCAGCAGCTATGACGGCCTAGCTGAAGCTTTCTTT. Protein sequence: CASSYDGLAEAFF.

Here the CDR3 reads CASSHRDQETQYF. CDR3 DNA: TGCGCCAGCAGCCATAGAGACCAAGAGACCCAGTACTTC. The V gene is TRBV5-1, the J gene TRBJ2-5, with D uncertain. Trimming stripped 4 bases from V and 0 bases from J, with 7 bases between. Germline V gives CDR1 SGHRS, CDR2 YFSETQ. The CDR3 loop spans 13 amino acids.

V gene TRBV7-9 combines with J gene TRBJ1-3; 8 bases match TRBD1. The V and J ends lost 3 bases and 2 bases, in that order; junction bases with no gene match: 0. The CDR3 runs to 14 residues. Per germline, CDR1 SEHNR and CDR2 FQNEAQ (reference sequence). CDR3 sequence: CASSLTGAGNTIYF. The CDR3 DNA follows: TGTGCCAGCAGCTTGACAGGGGCTGGAAACACCATATATTTT.

V usage is TRBV7-9 and J usage is TRBJ2-1, with a tentative D call TRBD2 (6 bases). Germline CDR1 reads SEHNR; CDR2 reads FQNEAQ (reference sequence). The CDR3 is made up of 14 amino acids. V shed 4 bases and J shed 8 bases, with 15 bases lying between them. In DNA form, the CDR3 reads TGTGCCAGCAGCTCCCCGGAAGGGAGGCATGAGCAGTTCTTC. As protein: CASSSPEGRHEQFF.

CDR3 loop: CASSRIYRGRTDTQYF. The CDR3 DNA follows: TGTGCCAGCTCACGTATTTACAGGGGACGCACAGATACGCAGTATTTT. The gene calls are TRBV18 and TRBJ2-3; 7 nucleotides match TRBD1. In germline, CDR1 is KGHSH, CDR2 LQKENI. CDR3 length: 16 amino acids. The J segment lost 1 base and the V segment lost 4 bases, leaving 8 bases of the junction unmatched.

This rearrangement joins TRBV30 to TRBJ2-5; the match to TRBD2 covers 8 bases. V gave up 5 bases and J gave up 5 bases; unmatched junction bases: 1. The CDR3 has 11 residues. Germline V gene data show CDR1 as GTSNPN and CDR2 as SVGIG (reference sequence). This CDR3 reads CAWGGGETQYF. The CDR3 region has the DNA TGTGCCTGGGGCGGGGGGGAGACCCAGTACTTC. Full variable domain (rest looked up from reference TRBV30 and TRBJ2-5): SQTIHQWPATLVQPVGSPLSLECTVEGTSNPNLYWYRQAAGRGLQLLFYSVGIGQISSEVPQNLSASRPQDRQFILSSKKLLLSDSGFYLCAWGGGETQYFGPGTRLLVL.